Sequencing of this TCR beta chain was carried out in a study of blood T cell repertoires in COVID-19. Study-wide background: Acute and convalescent COVID-19 specimens originated in the United States, Italy and Spain. PBMCs, B-cell-depleted T cells, or T cells provided the cDNA or gDNA that made up the material.

Produced via immunoSEQ multiplex PCR; TCRdb's table is partial and in-frame only. The top ten hold 4% to 5% of the sample, which has 250,000 to 300,000 clones, 75% to 90% seen once. V lost 5 bases to trimming and J lost 0 bases, with 17 bases between them. Germline V gene data show CDR1 as SEHNR and CDR2 as FQNEAQ (reference sequence). The CDR3 has 17 residues. The source of this sequence is a woman in her forties who had recovered from COVID-19. The chain carries TRBV7-9 and TRBJ2-4; possible D gene TRBD1, 6 bases. The sample was peripheral blood. The CDR3 DNA is TGTGCCAGCAGCCCCCCCCCAAAACAGGGAGCCAAAAACATTCAGTACTTC. It specifies CASSPPPKQGAKNIQYF.